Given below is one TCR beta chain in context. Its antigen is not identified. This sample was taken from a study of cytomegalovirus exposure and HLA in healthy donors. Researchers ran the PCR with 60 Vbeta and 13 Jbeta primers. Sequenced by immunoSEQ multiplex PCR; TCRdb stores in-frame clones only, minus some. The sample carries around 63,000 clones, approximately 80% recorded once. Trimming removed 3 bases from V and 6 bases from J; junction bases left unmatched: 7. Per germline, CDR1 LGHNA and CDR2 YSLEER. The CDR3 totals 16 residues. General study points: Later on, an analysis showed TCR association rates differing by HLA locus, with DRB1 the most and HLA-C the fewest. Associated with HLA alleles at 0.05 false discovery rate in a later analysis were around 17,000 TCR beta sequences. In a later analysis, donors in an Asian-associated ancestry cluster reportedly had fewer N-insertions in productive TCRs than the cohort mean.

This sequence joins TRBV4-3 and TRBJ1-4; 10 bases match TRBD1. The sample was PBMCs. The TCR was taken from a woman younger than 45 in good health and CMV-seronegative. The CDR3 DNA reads TGCGCCAGCAGCCAGGGACAGGGGTGGATGCATGAAAAACTGTTTTTT. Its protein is CASSQGQGWMHEKLFF.